These 32 T cell receptor beta chains came from one sample sequenced in a study of cytomegalovirus exposure and HLA in healthy donors. TCRdb keeps only in-frame clones here, not all; method: immunoSEQ multiplex PCR. The sample has some 330,000 clones; more than 80% are singletons. Sample: PBMCs. The receptors originated from a woman aged 18-29 years in good health and CMV-seronegative.

V usage is TRBV28 and J usage is TRBJ2-7; maybe TRBD1 (6 bases). Trimming removed 4 bases from V and 3 bases from J, with 13 bases in between. The CDR3 has 14 amino acids. CDR1 is MDHEN, CDR2 SYDVKM, per germline. The CDR3 DNA follows: TGTGCCAGCAGTTCCCCCGGGACACACTACGAGCAGTACTTC. Amino acid sequence: CASSSPGTHYEQYF.

This sequence joins TRBV5-1 and TRBJ2-7; 7 nucleotides match TRBD1. With 1 base clipped from V and 0 bases from J, the junction kept 7 bases outside the gene matches. CDR1 is SGHRS, CDR2 YFSETQ, per germline. The CDR3 runs to 16 residues. The CDR3 protein is CASSLTGQESSYEQYF. The CDR3 DNA reads TGCGCCAGCAGCTTGACAGGACAGGAAAGCTCCTACGAGCAGTACTTC.

This rearrangement joins TRBV6-1 to TRBJ2-7, with 9 bases lining up with TRBD1. V shed 5 bases, J shed 6 bases, and the junction held 11 bases outside the gene matches. The CDR3 contains 15 residues. Germline values: CDR1 MNHNS, CDR2 SASEGT. CDR3: CASSSPGTGIGEQYF. Written as DNA, the CDR3 is TGTGCCAGCAGTTCTCCCGGGACAGGGATAGGCGAGCAGTACTTC.

This clone appeared once. The chain carries TRBV21-1 and TRBJ2-1; the D call of TRBD2 is as the table states it, not checked on the DNA. TRBV21-1 is a listed pseudogene. CDR3 size: 17 residues. The CDR3 DNA follows: TGTGCCAGCAGCAAAGCCCCGGGCCTAGCGGGAGGCAATGAGCAGTTCTTC. It specifies CASSKAPGLAGGNEQFF.

J is TRBJ2-7 and V is TRBV4-1; the D is unclear. With 0 bases removed from V and 1 base from J, the gap between germline ends came to 7 bases. The CDR3 sequence is 14 residues long. CDR1 and CDR2 from the germline V gene are MGHRA and YSYEKL. The CDR3 reads CASSQERHSYEQYF. The CDR3 DNA follows: TGCGCCAGCAGCCAAGAGCGCCATTCCTACGAGCAGTACTTC.

The chain links TRBV2 to TRBJ1-4, with D possibly TRBD1 on 5 matching bases. Germline V CDR1 and CDR2: SNHLY, FYNNEI. The CDR3 length is 16 residues. V shed 0 bases and J shed 8 bases, with 16 bases lying between them. The CDR3 nucleotides read TGTGCCAGCAGTGAAGCGTCCGGCAGGGATGGCGAAAAACTGTTTTTT. Translation: CASSEASGRDGEKLFF.

Turning to this clone: Different DNA sequences within this sample yield the same CDR3. This chain joins TRBV28 and TRBJ2-7; 8 bases are a match to TRBD2. Germline V CDR1 and CDR2: MDHEN, SYDVKM. With 3 bases clipped from V and 3 bases from J, the junction kept 7 bases outside the gene matches. CDR3 size: 15 residues. As DNA, the CDR3 is TGTGCCAGCAGTTTGGGAGCGGGAGTTGTCTACGAGCAGTACTTC. Its protein is CASSLGAGVVYEQYF.

V usage is TRBV11-2 and J usage is TRBJ2-1, with 9 bases identical to TRBD2. This CDR3 region has 12 residues. Trimming cost V 5 bases and J 16 bases; bases outside gene matches: 9. Germline CDR1 and CDR2: SGHAT and FQNNGV. The CDR3 DNA reads as TGTGCCAGCAGCCTAGGCGGGAGGGGGGTTTTCTTC. Protein: CASSLGGRGVFF.

The chain combines TRBV4-3 with TRBJ1-4; D is unclear. Deletions cut 0 bases from V and 8 bases from J, with 13 bases between. This CDR3 has 15 residues. Germline-derived CDR1 and CDR2 are LGHNA and YSLEER. CDR3 sequence reads: CASSQDLFLTEKLFF. The CDR3 DNA is TGCGCCAGCAGCCAAGATCTCTTTTTGACAGAAAAACTGTTTTTT.

The chain is built from TRBV4-1 and TRBJ2-6; 8 nucleotides match TRBD1. Per the germline V gene, CDR1 is MGHRA and CDR2 is YSYEKL. The V gene end was trimmed by 2 bases and the J gene end by 1 base; junction bases not matched to a gene: 7. The CDR3 contains 18 residues. This CDR3 is CASSQKGQVRSGANVLTF. The CDR3 DNA reads as TGCGCCAGCAGCCAAAAGGGACAGGTTAGGTCTGGGGCCAACGTCCTGACTTTC.

The J gene is TRBJ1-5, the V gene TRBV5-1; no definite D call. The CDR3 has 15 residues. V lost 4 bases, J lost 2 bases, and 13 bases lay in between. Germline lookup yields CDR1 SGHRS and CDR2 YFSETQ. The CDR3 reads CASSATGAGNQPQHF. The CDR3 region has the DNA TGCGCCAGCAGCGCCACCGGAGCGGGCAATCAGCCCCAGCATTTT.

This chain connects TRBV10-2 to TRBJ1-4, with D tentatively TRBD1 (6 bases). Germline values: CDR1 WSHSY, CDR2 SAAADI. The CDR3 runs 13 residues. V gave up 6 bases and J gave up 8 bases, with 13 bases separating them. Written as DNA, the CDR3 is TGCGCCAGCAGCGTAATACAGGGCGAAAAACTGTTTTTT. It yields the protein CASSVIQGEKLFF.

This chain uses TRBV15 with TRBJ2-7; possible D gene TRBD1, 6 bases. The CDR3 has 15 residues. Germline V gene lookup returns CDR1 LNHNV and CDR2 YYDKDF (reference sequence). V was trimmed by 5 bases and J by 0 bases, leaving 14 bases between them. The CDR3: CATSGGRGFSYEQYF. CDR3 sequence (DNA): TGTGCCACCAGCGGGGGCCGGGGATTCTCCTACGAGCAGTACTTC.

The rearrangement uses TRBV7-9 and TRBJ1-5; D gene ambiguous. Germline CDR1 is SEHNR and CDR2 is FQNEAQ (reference sequence). The CDR3 is 12 residues long. V lost 6 bases, J lost 2 bases, and 5 bases lay in between. CDR3 DNA: TGTGCCAGCAGTTATCGCAATCAGCCCCAGCATTTT. This sequence encodes CASSYRNQPQHF.

This clone occurred a few times. The gene calls are TRBV28 and TRBJ1-4, with D possibly being TRBD1 (5 bases). Germline CDR1 is MDHEN and CDR2 is SYDVKM. With 5 bases removed from V and 3 bases from J, the gap between germline ends came to 13 bases. The CDR3 sequence is 15 residues long. The CDR3 loop is CASSHRQYPNEKLFF. The CDR3 DNA reads TGTGCCAGCAGTCACCGACAGTACCCTAATGAAAAACTGTTTTTT.

Only one count was recorded for this clone. V gene TRBV5-6 combines with J gene TRBJ1-4, with 9 bases matching TRBD1. CDR1 is SGHDT and CDR2 is YYEEEE in the germline V gene. This CDR3 region has 18 residues. After removal of 4 bases from V and 8 bases from J, the junction contained 18 bases not matched to a gene. The CDR3 region has the DNA TGTGCCAGCAGCCCGGCGGGGACAGGGAACGGCAGGGGCGAAAAACTGTTTTTT. Translation: CASSPAGTGNGRGEKLFF.

The chain has TRBV19 and TRBJ2-1, with D possibly matching TRBD1 (6 bases). Germline values: CDR1 LNHDA, CDR2 SQIVND (reference sequence). The CDR3 contains 16 residues. Trimming stripped 6 bases from V and 1 base from J, with 16 bases between. This chain's CDR3 is CASSSQGRRSYNEQFF. CDR3 DNA: TGTGCCAGTAGCTCACAGGGACGACGATCCTACAATGAGCAGTTCTTC.

The genes are TRBV7-3 and TRBJ1-1, with a tentative D call TRBD1 (5 bases). The V and J ends lost 3 bases and 3 bases respectively, with 14 bases between them. The germline gives CDR1 SGHTA, CDR2 FQGTGA. This CDR3 is built from 15 residues. The CDR3 here is CASSFGGDGYTEAFF. For the CDR3, the DNA is TGTGCCAGCAGCTTCGGAGGGGACGGATACACTGAAGCTTTCTTT. Variable domain in full (rest from reference TRBV7-3 and TRBJ1-1): GAGVSQTPSNKVTEKGKYVELRCDPISGHTALYWYRQSLGQGPEFLIYFQGTGAADDSGLPNDRFFAVRPEGSVSTLKIQRTERGDSAVYLCASSFGGDGYTEAFFGQGTRLTVV.

This clone was counted only a few times. The chain combines TRBV9 with TRBJ1-2, with 7 positions matching TRBD1. V lost 0 bases, J lost 7 bases, and 3 bases stayed unmatched. The germline gives CDR1 SGDLS, CDR2 YYNGEE. CDR3 size: 13 residues. In nucleotides, the CDR3 is TGTGCCAGCAGCGTAGCAGGGGGAACTGGCTACACCTTC. Translation gives CASSVAGGTGYTF.

The chain is built from TRBV20-1 and TRBJ1-2; 9 nucleotides align to TRBD1. The CDR3 totals 11 residues. The germline V gene has CDR1 DFQATT and CDR2 SNEGSKA (reference sequence). The ends lost 1 base at V and 13 bases at J; junction bases unmatched: 4. This CDR3 reads CSARGQGEPTF. The CDR3 DNA reads as TGCAGTGCTAGAGGACAGGGGGAACCCACCTTC.

Here the CDR3 DNA reads TGCGCCAGCAGCCCGGGACTAGCCCCTAATGAGCAGTTCTTC. It encodes CASSPGLAPNEQFF. The chain links TRBV5-1 to TRBJ2-1, with 9 bases aligning to TRBD2. V lost 4 bases, J lost 7 bases, and 6 bases stayed unmatched. The CDR3 runs 14 residues. The germline V gene encodes CDR1 SGHRS and CDR2 YFSETQ.

The chain combines TRBV5-6 with TRBJ2-5; maybe TRBD2 (7 bases). V lost 0 bases, J lost 5 bases, and 14 bases lay in between. Germline CDR1 is SGHDT and CDR2 is YYEEEE. The CDR3 length is 15 residues. CDR3 in DNA: TGTGCCAGCAGCTTGGCGGGGGGCCATCGGGAGACCCAGTACTTC. Translating gives CASSLAGGHRETQYF.

The gene calls are TRBV27 and TRBJ2-6; the D gene is possibly TRBD2 (6 bases). V was clipped by 8 bases and J by 0 bases, with 11 bases between them. The germline V gene encodes CDR1 MNHEY and CDR2 SMNVEV (reference sequence). This CDR3 has 15 residues. CDR3 sequence: CASGTFVSGANVLTF. The CDR3, as DNA: TGTGCCAGCGGGACTTTTGTCTCTGGGGCCAACGTCCTGACTTTC.

This rearrangement joins TRBV6-5 to TRBJ2-7, with TRBD2 identical over 9 bases. Germline assignment: CDR1 MNHEY and CDR2 SVGAGI. The CDR3 is made up of 14 amino acids. The J segment lost 3 bases and the V segment lost 6 bases, leaving 6 bases of the junction unmatched. CDR3: CASSPGLAFYEQYF. The CDR3 coding sequence is TGTGCCAGCAGCCCAGGACTAGCGTTCTACGAGCAGTACTTC.

J is TRBJ2-3 and V is TRBV4-3, with TRBD2 matching over 9 bases. The V and J ends lost 2 bases and 4 bases, in that order; junction bases with no gene match: 10. The CDR3 is made up of 17 amino acids. Germline V gene lookup returns CDR1 LGHNA and CDR2 YSLEER. The chain's CDR3 is CASSQFGGGRAPDTQYF. The CDR3 DNA sequence: TGCGCCAGCAGCCAATTTGGAGGCGGGAGGGCCCCAGATACGCAGTATTTT.

CDR3 in amino acids: CASSSTSGAGELFF. CDR3 nucleotides: TGTGCCAGCAGTTCGACTAGCGGCGCCGGGGAGCTGTTTTTT. The chain carries TRBV6-5 and TRBJ2-2; 9 nucleotides match TRBD2. Germline V gene sequence: CDR1 MNHEY, CDR2 SVGAGI. V dropped 4 bases and J dropped 6; count of bases not matched to a gene: 3. This CDR3 is built from 14 residues.

V and J are TRBV6-4 and TRBJ2-5; 10 bases line up with TRBD2. This CDR3 has 16 amino acids. The germline V gene has CDR1 MRHNA and CDR2 SNTAGT. The V gene end was trimmed by 0 bases and the J gene end by 2 bases; junction bases not matched to a gene: 3. In DNA, the CDR3 is TGTGCCAGCAGTGACTCCGCGACTAGCGGGCAAGAGACCCAGTACTTC. Protein: CASSDSATSGQETQYF.

This clone was seen a few times. The chain employs TRBV7-8 and TRBJ2-2; D not certain. Germline loops: CDR1 SGHVS, CDR2 FQNEAQ. The V and J ends lost 1 base and 4 bases respectively, with 10 bases between them. The length of the CDR3 is 15 residues. The chain's CDR3 is CASSLVSEATGELFF. For the CDR3, the DNA is TGTGCCAGCAGCTTAGTGAGCGAGGCCACCGGGGAGCTGTTTTTT.

This chain joins TRBV6-4 and TRBJ2-2; TRBD2 agrees at 11 bases. V shed 5 bases, J shed 4 bases, and the junction held 3 bases outside the gene matches. The CDR3 contains 15 residues. Germline CDR1 MRHNA, CDR2 SNTAGT. This CDR3 is CASSRLAGGTGELFF. CDR3 in DNA: TGTGCCAGCAGTCGGCTAGCGGGAGGCACCGGGGAGCTGTTTTTT.

The chain couples TRBV9 to TRBJ2-3, with 7 bases matching TRBD2. The CDR3 contains 13 residues. Per germline, CDR1 SGDLS and CDR2 YYNGEE. V lost 2 bases and J lost 6; bases outside the gene matches: 3. The CDR3 coding sequence is TGTGCCAGCAGCGTTAGGGGAGGGGATACGCAGTATTTT. This encodes CASSVRGGDTQYF.

The CDR3 DNA follows: TGTGCCAGTTGGACAGGCGGGGGCTACACCTTC. It translates to CASWTGGGYTF. V and J are TRBV19 and TRBJ1-2; TRBD1 matches at 7 bases. The CDR3 runs to 11 residues. Germline loops: CDR1 LNHDA, CDR2 SQIVND (reference sequence). J lost 8 bases, V lost 8 bases, and 5 bases had no gene match. Full variable domain (remainder filled in from reference TRBV19 and TRBJ1-2): DGGITQSPKYLFRKEGQNVTLSCEQNLNHDAMYWYRQDPGQGLRLIYYSQIVNDFQKGDIAEGYSVSREKKESFPLTVTSAQKNPTAFYLCASWTGGGYTFGSGTRLTVV.

The chain recombines TRBV6-1 with TRBJ2-7, with 7 bases matching TRBD1. V dropped 4 bases and J dropped 2; count of bases not matched to a gene: 2. This CDR3 has 13 amino acids. Per the germline V gene, CDR1 is MNHNS and CDR2 is SASEGT. CDR3 sequence: CASSVGQPYEQYF. The CDR3 DNA reads TGTGCCAGCAGTGTGGGACAGCCCTACGAGCAGTACTTC.